One and the same sample provided the 2 T cell receptor beta chains below, sequenced in a study of human T cells and chemical hapten exposure. One entry per CDR3 protein results from TCRdb running MiXCR on the RACE reads. The profile shows 150,000 or so distinct CDR3 sequences, around 13% of them singletons. Time point described: patch test 1, 2 weeks after DPC sensitization. Treatment denoted: therapeutic diphenylcyclopropenone sensitization with weekly scalp DPC. This material consisted of whole blood, taken in connection with sensitization to the hapten diphenylcyclopropenone (DPC). These receptor sequences come from a young woman with alopecia areata. Some clones in this sample may be carry-over from other donors' samples.

The chain uses TRBV18 and TRBJ2-2; D gene uncertain. CDR1 is KGHSH, CDR2 LQKENI, per germline. The length of the CDR3 is 14 residues. V was cut by 3 bases and J by 6 bases, with 11 bases left in between. The CDR3 region is CASSPSSRAGELFF. CDR3 sequence (DNA): TGTGCCAGCTCACCCTCGTCTAGGGCCGGGGAGCTGTTTTTT.

The rearrangement joins TRBV7-2 to TRBJ1-5; D gene uncertain. With 4 bases removed from V and 4 bases from J, the gap between germline ends came to 8 bases. Germline CDR1 reads SGHTA; CDR2 reads FQGNSA. The CDR3 is 13 amino acids. The CDR3 loop reads CASSSDENQPQHF. In DNA, the CDR3 is TGTGCCAGCAGCTCTGACGAGAATCAGCCCCAGCATTTT.